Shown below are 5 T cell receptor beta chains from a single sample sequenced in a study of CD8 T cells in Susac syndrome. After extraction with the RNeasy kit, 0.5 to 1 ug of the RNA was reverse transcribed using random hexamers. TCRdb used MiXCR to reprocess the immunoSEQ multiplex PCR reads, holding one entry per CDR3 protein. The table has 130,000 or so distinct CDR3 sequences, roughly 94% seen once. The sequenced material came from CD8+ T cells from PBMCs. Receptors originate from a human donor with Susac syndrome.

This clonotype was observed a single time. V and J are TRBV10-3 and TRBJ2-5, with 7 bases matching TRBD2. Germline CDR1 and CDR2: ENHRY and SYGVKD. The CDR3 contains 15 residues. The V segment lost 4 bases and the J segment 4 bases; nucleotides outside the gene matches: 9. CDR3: CAISAVPSGGETQYF. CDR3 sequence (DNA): TGTGCCATCAGTGCTGTTCCCTCGGGGGGAGAGACCCAGTACTTC.

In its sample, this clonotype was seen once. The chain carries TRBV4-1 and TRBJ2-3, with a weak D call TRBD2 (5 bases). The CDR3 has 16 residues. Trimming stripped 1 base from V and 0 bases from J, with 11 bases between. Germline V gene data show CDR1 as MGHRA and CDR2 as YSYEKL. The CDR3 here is CASSQVDLSSTDTQYF. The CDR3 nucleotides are TGCGCCAGCAGCCAAGTGGACTTGTCTAGCACAGATACGCAGTATTTT.

CDR3 in amino acids: CASISGGYEQYF. The CDR3, as DNA: TGTGCCAGCATATCGGGGGGGTACGAGCAGTACTTC. The V gene is TRBV6-1, the J gene TRBJ2-7; the match to TRBD2 covers 8 bases. CDR3 length equals 12 residues. Germline trimming cut 7 bases from V and 4 bases from J; bases unmatched to any gene: 3. Per the germline V gene, CDR1 is MNHNS and CDR2 is SASEGT.

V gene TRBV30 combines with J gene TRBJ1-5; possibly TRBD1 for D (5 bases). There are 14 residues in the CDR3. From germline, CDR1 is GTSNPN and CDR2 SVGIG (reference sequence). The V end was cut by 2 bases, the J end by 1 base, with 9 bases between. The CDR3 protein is CAWSLGGSNQPQHF. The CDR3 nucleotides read TGTGCCTGGAGTCTGGGGGGAAGCAATCAGCCCCAGCATTTT.

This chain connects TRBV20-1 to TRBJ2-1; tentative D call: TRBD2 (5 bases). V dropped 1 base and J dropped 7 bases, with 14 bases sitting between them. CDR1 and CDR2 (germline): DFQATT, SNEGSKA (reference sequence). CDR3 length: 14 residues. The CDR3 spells CSARGLYRGNEQFF. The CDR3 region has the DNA TGCAGTGCTAGAGGCCTTTACAGAGGGAATGAGCAGTTCTTC.